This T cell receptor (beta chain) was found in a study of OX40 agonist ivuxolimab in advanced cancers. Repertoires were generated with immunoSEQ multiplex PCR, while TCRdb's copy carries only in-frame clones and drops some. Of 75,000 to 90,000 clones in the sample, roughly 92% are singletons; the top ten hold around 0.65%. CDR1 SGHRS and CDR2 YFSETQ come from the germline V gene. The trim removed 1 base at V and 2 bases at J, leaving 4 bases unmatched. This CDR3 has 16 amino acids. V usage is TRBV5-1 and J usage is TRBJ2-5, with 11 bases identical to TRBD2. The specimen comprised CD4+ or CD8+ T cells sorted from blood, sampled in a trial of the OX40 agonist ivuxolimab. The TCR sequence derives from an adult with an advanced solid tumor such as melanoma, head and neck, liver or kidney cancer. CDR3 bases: TGCGCCAGCAGCTTGAGGCCTAGCGGGGGGCAAGAGACCCAGTACTTC. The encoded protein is CASSLRPSGGQETQYF.